This TCR beta chain was identified in a study of cytomegalovirus exposure and HLA in healthy donors. Study-level points and caveats: For most TCR beta V segments, an earlier analysis put the productive rate at about 87% or about 30% of the time. V segments that were indistinguishable, TRBV6-2 and TRBV6-3 among them, were omitted from analysis. An analysis that was carried out later associated 16,951 TCR beta sequences with HLA alleles at 0.05 false discovery rate.

As regards this clone: Its antigen is still unknown.

The J segment lost 6 bases and the V segment lost 1 base, leaving 5 bases of the junction unmatched. This CDR3 spans 14 amino acids. Germline V gene sequence: CDR1 SGHDN, CDR2 FVKESK. A multiplex PCR was run with 60 Vbeta primers and 13 Jbeta primers. How the authors handled the data: Some 80 million unique TCR beta chains, roughly 10 million shared, were counted in a later analysis. The assay was immunoSEQ multiplex PCR, and TCRdb's table has in-frame clones only and misses some. That table supplies the V and J calls and clone size; D and trimming were determined from the DNA. Here the sample spans tens of thousands of clones, around two thirds being singletons.

The rearrangement joins TRBV14 to TRBJ1-1, with TRBD1 matching 7 bases. Sequenced material: PBMCs. The TCR sequence derives from a woman aged 60-75 years in good health and CMV-seropositive. The CDR3 protein is CASSQVNRGAEAFF. The CDR3, as DNA: TGTGCCAGCAGCCAAGTTAACAGGGGAGCTGAAGCTTTCTTT.